This T cell receptor beta chain was obtained from a study of blood T cells in healthy people across ages. The CDR3 runs 14 residues. Germline trimming cut 5 bases from V and 5 bases from J; bases unmatched to any gene: 6. Germline values: CDR1 SGHNT, CDR2 YENEEA. Findings and caveats of the study: Estimates drawn from one million T cells were deemed to understate diversity. Both higher diversity and more naive CD4+ cells marked long-lived donors when set against aged donors.

The use of a sample-barcoded 5' primer and a J-beta primer mix characterized a second PCR of roughly 6 to 11 cycles. A template-switch adaptor that had 12 random nucleotides put a tag on each cDNA molecule. TCRdb reanalysed the 5' RACE reads using MiXCR and keeps one entry per CDR3 protein. Altogether roughly 1.7 million distinct CDR3 sequences are present, 34% being singletons, with the ten largest covering about 10%. With respect to this clonotype: The antigen is unknown.

Sample: blood. The chain links TRBV11-3 to TRBJ2-1; 7 nucleotides align to TRBD2. The TCR sequence derives from a woman in her twenties or thirties in good health. The CDR3 protein is CASSPWGGDNEQFF. Here the CDR3 DNA reads TGTGCCAGCAGCCCCTGGGGAGGGGACAATGAGCAGTTCTTC.